These T cell receptor beta chains were read from a single sample in a study of blood T cell repertoires in COVID-19. Sequenced by immunoSEQ multiplex PCR; TCRdb stores in-frame clones only, minus some. The sample records about 200,000 clones, around 88% being singletons. Sequencing was done on a sample of PBMCs or T cells enriched from blood (not recorded which). The origin of the receptors is a woman younger than 45 who had been exposed to COVID-19. CDR3s include the opening cysteine and the closing phenylalanine or tryptophan. D genes are given only for firm matches. Some rows have no size entry. The others give once, few or many, or a class for an expanded clone.

d_gene	j_gene	v_gene	abundance	CDR3aa	CDR3nt
-	TRBJ1-1	TRBV2	-	CASRSRRGTEAFF	TGTGCCAGCAGGAGTAGGCGGGGCACTGAAGCTTTCTTT
TRBD1	TRBJ1-1	TRBV4-1	-	CASSQDQWTGYKGTEAFF	TGCGCCAGCAGCCAAGATCAATGGACAGGGTATAAGGGCACTGAAGCTTTCTTT
TRBD1	TRBJ1-5	TRBV5-4	-	CASSSGTGGVGSNQPQHF	TGTGCCAGCAGCTCGGGGACAGGGGGCGTTGGGAGCAATCAGCCCCAGCATTTT
-	TRBJ1-3	TRBV7-9	-	CASSLEDGKFSGNTIYF	TGTGCCAGCAGCTTAGAGGACGGGAAATTCTCTGGAAACACCATATATTTT
TRBD1	TRBJ1-5	TRBV7-8	-	CASSIQGVGNQPQHF	TGTGCCAGCAGCATTCAGGGGGTTGGAAATCAGCCCCAGCATTTT
TRBD2	TRBJ2-2	TRBV18	-	CASSPRASGQANTGELFF	TGTGCCAGCTCACCCCGGGCTAGCGGGCAGGCGAACACCGGGGAGCTGTTTTTT
-	TRBJ2-7	TRBV5-6	-	CASSLGQASSYEQYF	TGTGCCAGCAGCTTGGGGCAGGCGAGCTCCTACGAGCAGTACTTC
-	TRBJ2-1	TRBV30	-	CACSRRGGYNEQFF	TGTGCCTGCTCCAGGAGGGGAGGCTACAATGAGCAGTTCTTC
TRBD1	TRBJ1-5	TRBV15	-	CATSRDGGPGQSPPQHF	TGTGCCACCAGCAGAGATGGGGGGCCGGGACAGTCACCGCCCCAGCATTTT
-	TRBJ2-7	TRBV25-1	-	CASSDPDSYYEQYF	TGTGCCAGCAGTGACCCGGACAGCTACTACGAGCAGTACTTC
-	TRBJ2-3	TRBV21-1	-	CASSKSGGGTDTQYF	TGTGCCAGCAGCAAAAGCGGGGGGGGCACAGATACGCAGTATTTT
TRBD1	TRBJ2-3	TRBV7-3	-	CASSSWEGTGRDTQYF	TGTGCCAGCAGCTCCTGGGAGGGGACAGGGAGGGATACGCAGTATTTT
TRBD1	TRBJ1-1	TRBV11-2	-	CASSLLTDRVGDTEAFF	TGTGCCAGCAGCTTACTAACGGACAGGGTGGGAGACACTGAAGCTTTCTTT
TRBD1	TRBJ1-2	TRBV12-5	-	CASGSYGTANYGYTF	TGTGCTAGTGGTTCCTACGGGACAGCTAACTATGGCTACACCTTC
-	TRBJ1-2	TRBV5-1	-	CASSGTGNDNYGYTF	TGCGCCAGCAGCGGAACAGGGAATGATAACTATGGCTACACCTTC
TRBD2	TRBJ2-3	TRBV24-1	-	CATSDSGTTRGGYTQYF	TGTGCCACCAGTGATTCGGGGACTACTCGTGGTGGGTATACGCAGTATTTT
TRBD1	TRBJ1-1	TRBV5-1	once	CASSLVRGGGAINTEAFF	TGCGCCAGCAGCTTGGTGAGAGGAGGGGGCGCAATTAACACTGAAGCTTTCTTT
TRBD1	TRBJ1-2	TRBV5-1	-	CASSLQTGGGYTF	TGCGCCAGCAGTTTGCAGACAGGGGGTGGCTACACCTTC
TRBD1	TRBJ2-2	TRBV24-1	-	CATSDWGTGADTGELFF	TGTGCCACCAGTGATTGGGGGACAGGGGCGGACACCGGGGAGCTGTTTTTT
-	TRBJ1-2	TRBV2	-	CASSGQGGDYGYTF	TGTGCCAGCAGTGGTCAGGGAGGGGACTATGGCTACACCTTC
TRBD1	TRBJ2-7	TRBV2	once	CASRFLGQGAWEQYF	TGTGCCAGCCGGTTTTTGGGACAGGGGGCTTGGGAGCAGTACTTC
-	TRBJ1-3	TRBV6-1	-	CASSERLEGNTIYF	TGTGCCAGCAGTGAACGGCTGGAGGGAAACACCATATATTTT
-	TRBJ1-5	TRBV5-1	-	CASSLNGQSNQPQHF	TGCGCCAGCAGCTTAAATGGACAGAGCAATCAGCCCCAGCATTTT
-	TRBJ1-1	TRBV6-5	-	CASSSPGRGPWAFF	TGTGCCAGCAGTTCGCCCGGGCGGGGCCCCTGGGCTTTCTTT
TRBD1	TRBJ2-7	TRBV6-5	-	CASTKDRGDYEQYF	TGTGCCAGCACCAAGGACAGGGGCGACTACGAGCAGTACTTC
-	TRBJ2-7	TRBV5-8	-	CASSFGQTYEQYF	TGTGCCAGCAGCTTCGGACAGACCTACGAGCAGTACTTC
TRBD1	TRBJ1-2	TRBV6-5	-	CASRQGGNYGYTF	TGTGCCAGCAGACAGGGGGGAAACTATGGCTACACCTTC
TRBD1	TRBJ1-2	TRBV11-2	-	CASSLDEWDRGRGYTF	TGTGCCAGCAGCTTAGATGAGTGGGACAGGGGACGTGGCTACACCTTC
-	TRBJ1-6	TRBV19	-	CASSIRGGYNSPLHF	TGTGCCAGTAGTATTCGTGGGGGGTATAATTCACCCCTCCACTTT
-	TRBJ1-5	TRBV19	-	CASSIAGNVGQPQHF	TGTGCCAGTAGTATAGCAGGGAACGTGGGTCAGCCCCAGCATTTT
-	TRBJ2-1	TRBV5-1	once	CASSFGGTAYNEQFF	TGCGCCAGCAGCTTCGGAGGGACAGCCTACAATGAGCAGTTCTTC
TRBD2	TRBJ2-3	TRBV5-1	once	CASSLLAGGDTQYF	TGCGCCAGCAGCTTACTAGCGGGGGGAGATACGCAGTATTTT
TRBD1	TRBJ1-3	TRBV27	few	CASRAPGGASGNTIYF	TGTGCCAGCAGGGCCCCAGGGGGCGCCTCTGGAAACACCATATATTTT
-	TRBJ1-3	TRBV7-8	-	CASSYSRTGNTIYF	TGTGCCAGCAGCTACAGCCGAACTGGAAACACCATATATTTT
-	TRBJ2-6	TRBV6-5	-	CASSSSLGWANVLTF	TGTGCCAGCAGTTCGTCACTGGGCTGGGCCAACGTCCTGACTTTC
-	TRBJ2-1	TRBV11-3	-	CASSLEAASHNEQFF	TGTGCCAGCAGCTTAGAAGCGGCCAGCCACAATGAGCAGTTCTTC